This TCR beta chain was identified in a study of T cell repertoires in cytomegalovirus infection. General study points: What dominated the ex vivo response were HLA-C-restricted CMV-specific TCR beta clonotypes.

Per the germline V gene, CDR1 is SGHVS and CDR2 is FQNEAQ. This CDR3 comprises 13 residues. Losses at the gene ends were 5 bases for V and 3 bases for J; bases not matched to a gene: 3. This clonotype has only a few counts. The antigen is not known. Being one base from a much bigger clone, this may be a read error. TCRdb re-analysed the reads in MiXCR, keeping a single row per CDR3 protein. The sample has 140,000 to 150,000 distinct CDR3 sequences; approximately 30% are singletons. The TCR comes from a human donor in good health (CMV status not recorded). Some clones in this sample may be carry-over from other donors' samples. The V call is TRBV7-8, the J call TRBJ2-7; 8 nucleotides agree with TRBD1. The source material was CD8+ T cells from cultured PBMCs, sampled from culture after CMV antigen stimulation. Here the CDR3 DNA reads TGTGCCAGCAGCCCGGGACAGGTCTACGAGCAGTACTTC. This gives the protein CASSPGQVYEQYF. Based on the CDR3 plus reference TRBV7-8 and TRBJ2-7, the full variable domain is GAGVSQSPRYKVAKRGQDVALRCDPISGHVSLFWYQQALGQGPEFLTYFQNEAQLDKSGLPSDRFFAERPEGSVSTLKIQRTQQEDSAVYLCASSPGQVYEQYFGPGTRLTVT.